The 15 T cell receptor beta chains in this list originate from one sample, sequenced in a study of CD8+ T cells in alopecia areata. The treatment denotes: oral pan-JAK inhibitor, 5-10 mg twice daily. Once RNA had been extracted, it was reverse transcribed into cDNA to act as the sequencing template. Clones were sequenced by immunoSEQ multiplex PCR, and TCRdb holds only the in-frame ones, with some missing. The data show 110,000 to 150,000 clones, around half seen once. The sequences come from CD8+ T cells sorted from blood, collected at week 4, from a patient treated with tofacitinib. The receptors originated from a human donor with alopecia areata.

The V and J genes are TRBV30 and TRBJ1-1; 9 nucleotides match TRBD1. CDR1 and CDR2 (germline): GTSNPN, SVGIG (reference sequence). J lost 7 bases, V lost 7 bases, and 7 bases had no gene match. The CDR3 runs 12 residues. CDR3 residues: CAYRDRVIEAFF. The CDR3 DNA is TGTGCCTACCGGGACAGGGTCATTGAAGCTTTCTTT.

This CDR3 reads CASSEAAGGQETQYF. The CDR3 nucleotides read TGTGCCAGCAGTGAAGCAGCGGGGGGGCAAGAGACCCAGTACTTC. V gene TRBV6-1 combines with J gene TRBJ2-5; 10 bases are a match to TRBD2. J gave up 2 bases and V 0 bases, and 0 bases lay outside the gene matches. The CDR3 is 15 amino acids. The V gene's germline CDR1 is MNHNS and CDR2 SASEGT.

The chain joins TRBV25-1 to TRBJ1-2; D possibly corresponds to TRBD1 (6 bases). This CDR3 contains 13 residues. V dropped 7 bases and J dropped 3 bases, with 12 bases sitting between them. In germline, CDR1 is MGHDK, CDR2 SYGVNS. The CDR3 sequence: CASNHREDYGYTF. CDR3 sequence (DNA): TGTGCCAGCAATCACAGGGAGGACTATGGCTACACCTTC.

V usage is TRBV2 and J usage is TRBJ2-3, with a tentative D call TRBD2 (5 bases). V lost 6 bases and J 4 bases, leaving 17 bases between the germline ends. The CDR3 length is 15 residues. Germline V lookup: CDR1 SNHLY, CDR2 FYNNEI. CDR3 in amino acids: CASSSLALGSDTQYF. DNA for the CDR3: TGTGCCAGCAGCTCTTTGGCACTAGGGTCAGATACGCAGTATTTT.

CDR3 DNA sequence: TGTGCCAGCAGTACACAGGGGGAAGGCACTGAAGCTTTCTTT. It yields the protein CASSTQGEGTEAFF. The V call is TRBV6-5, the J call TRBJ1-1, with 8 bases identical to TRBD1. Germline-derived CDR1 and CDR2 are MNHEY and SVGAGI. CDR3 length: 14 residues. The V and J ends lost 5 bases and 4 bases, in that order; junction bases with no gene match: 6.

The J gene is TRBJ2-5, the V gene TRBV15, with 7 bases fitting TRBD1. The junction had 8 bases not matched to a gene; V was cut back by 5 bases and J by 5 bases. The CDR3 is made up of 14 amino acids. Germline CDR1 reads LNHNV; CDR2 reads YYDKDF (reference sequence). CDR3 protein: CATSGRQGFETQYF. The CDR3 DNA follows: TGTGCCACCAGCGGTCGACAGGGTTTCGAGACCCAGTACTTC.

This chain uses TRBV5-1 with TRBJ2-7; D could derive from TRBD1 or TRBD2 (7 bases each). This CDR3 is built from 15 residues. Germline V gene sequence: CDR1 SGHRS, CDR2 YFSETQ. V was trimmed by 0 bases and J by 2 bases, leaving 12 bases between them. CDR3 in DNA: TGCGCCAGCAGCTTGGAGGGGGGGACAGCCTACGAGCAGTACTTC. This gives the protein CASSLEGGTAYEQYF. Together with reference TRBV5-1 and TRBJ2-7, the CDR3 gives the full variable domain: KAGVTQTPRYLIKTRGQQVTLSCSPISGHRSVSWYQQTPGQGLQFLFEYFSETQRNKGNFPGRFSGRQFSNSRSEMNVSTLELGDSALYLCASSLEGGTAYEQYFGPGTRLTVT.

In this sample, this clone turned up a few times. The chain recombines TRBV27 with TRBJ1-2, with D unclear. Trimming shortened V by 3 bases and J by 0 bases, and 11 bases separated the two germline ends. Germline CDR1 MNHEY, CDR2 SMNVEV (reference sequence). The CDR3 spans 15 residues. The CDR3 sequence: CASSLSVGTNYGYTF. The CDR3 nucleotides are TGTGCCAGCAGTTTGAGCGTCGGAACTAACTATGGCTACACCTTC.

The V call is TRBV5-6, the J call TRBJ2-7, with TRBD2 matching over 7 bases. The CDR3 contains 13 residues. Germline values: CDR1 SGHDT, CDR2 YYEEEE. Germline trimming cut 3 bases from V and 1 base from J; bases unmatched to any gene: 1. The CDR3 DNA sequence: TGTGCCAGCAGCTGGACTAGTTCCTACGAGCAGTACTTC. Protein product: CASSWTSSYEQYF.

The chain joins TRBV4-2 to TRBJ1-5, with D uncertain. V lost 0 bases to trimming and J lost 4 bases, with 22 bases between them. The CDR3 has 19 residues. Germline V lookup: CDR1 LGHNA, CDR2 YNFKEQ. The CDR3 DNA sequence: TGTGCCAGCAGCCAAGATCTTCCCGGGTCGATAAGCGGGAATCAGCCCCAGCATTTT. Translated, it gives CASSQDLPGSISGNQPQHF.

The rearrangement links TRBV12-5 to TRBJ1-5; TRBD1 agrees at 7 bases. The junction had 4 bases not matched to a gene; V was cut back by 3 bases and J by 5 bases. The germline CDR1 and CDR2 sequences are LGHNT and FRNRAP. This CDR3 region has 14 residues. The CDR3 nucleotides read TGTGCTAGTGGTTTAGACAGGGTAGATCAGCCCCAGCATTTT. This translates into CASGLDRVDQPQHF.

V usage is TRBV4-3 and J usage is TRBJ2-7, with D tentatively TRBD2 (5 bases). The CDR3 loop spans 14 amino acids. Germline-derived CDR1 and CDR2 are LGHNA and YSLEER. Trimming pared 0 bases from V and 3 bases from J, leaving 9 bases between. The CDR3 loop is CASSQDRSGYEQYF. The CDR3 nucleotides read TGCGCCAGCAGCCAAGATAGAAGCGGCTACGAGCAGTACTTC.

V usage is TRBV9 and J usage is TRBJ2-6, with TRBD1 matching over 7 bases. The germline gives CDR1 SGDLS, CDR2 YYNGEE. V was pared by 2 bases and J by 0 bases, with 11 bases of the junction left unmatched. The CDR3 is 19 residues long. The CDR3 loop reads CASSVPGQIPPSGANVLTF. The CDR3 region has the DNA TGTGCCAGCAGCGTCCCGGGACAGATTCCCCCCTCTGGGGCCAACGTCCTGACTTTC.

The gene calls are TRBV27 and TRBJ2-3; a possible D gene is TRBD1 (6 bases). Germline V gene lookup returns CDR1 MNHEY and CDR2 SMNVEV (reference sequence). V lost 8 bases to trimming and J lost 0 bases, with 12 bases between them. There are 14 residues in the CDR3. The CDR3 sequence: CASAQGASTDTQYF. The CDR3 nucleotides are TGTGCCAGCGCACAGGGAGCTAGCACAGATACGCAGTATTTT.

The chain's CDR3 is CASSSNGLPLHF. CDR3 nucleotide sequence: TGTGCCAGCAGCTCCAACGGGTTACCCCTCCACTTT. The rearrangement uses TRBV5-6 and TRBJ1-6; D gene unclear. Germline CDR1 and CDR2: SGHDT and YYEEEE. Trimming stripped 3 bases from V and 12 bases from J, with 10 bases between. The CDR3 sequence is 12 residues long.